What follows are 32 T cell receptor beta chains derived from one specimen sequenced in a study of Ad26.COV2.S vaccination and SARS-CoV-2 variants. Data came from immunoSEQ multiplex PCR; TCRdb stores just in-frame clones and leaves some out. The table records 380,000 or so clones, 83% of them present only once. Treatment denoted: over 15 received Ad26.COV2.S at low or high dose, single or two shots; several received placebo; per-sample allocation not given. After the first vaccine or placebo injection, samples were drawn on day 63. The sequencing here drew on peripheral blood, taken in a trial of Ad26.COV2.S vaccine versus placebo. These receptors were collected from a person aged 18-60 years who received the Ad26.COV2.S COVID-19 vaccine or a placebo.

This chain links TRBV2 with TRBJ2-5; a possible D gene is TRBD1 (5 bases). Germline V gives CDR1 SNHLY, CDR2 FYNNEI. V gave up 6 bases and J gave up 4 bases, with 9 bases separating them. The CDR3 runs to 12 residues. The CDR3 sequence: CASRFQGETQYF. CDR3 nucleotides: TGTGCCAGCAGGTTTCAGGGAGAGACCCAGTACTTC.

CDR3 bases: TGTGCCAGCAGCCCCGGGGACCCCAATCAGTCTGAGCAGTTCTTC. It specifies CASSPGDPNQSEQFF. The rearrangement joins TRBV5-4 to TRBJ2-1; D is tentatively TRBD1 or TRBD2 (5 bases each). Trimming removed 4 bases at V and 9 bases at J, with 20 bases between. CDR3 length: 15 residues. The germline CDR1 and CDR2 sequences are SGHNT and YYREEE (reference sequence).

This chain connects TRBV2 to TRBJ2-1; 8 bases align to TRBD2. Germline V CDR1 and CDR2: SNHLY, FYNNEI. CDR3 length: 13 residues. Losses at the gene ends were 3 bases for V and 14 bases for J; bases not matched to a gene: 9. In nucleotides, the CDR3 is TGTGCCAGCAGTGATAGAGCGGGAGAGCCTAAGTTCTTC. Translating it yields CASSDRAGEPKFF.

The V gene is TRBV4-1, the J gene TRBJ1-1; D call uncertain. The V end was cut by 3 bases, the J end by 8 bases, with 19 bases between. The germline gives CDR1 MGHRA, CDR2 YSYEKL. CDR3 length equals 15 residues. CDR3 in amino acids: CASSHKARREIEAFF. In DNA form, the CDR3 reads TGCGCCAGCAGCCACAAAGCTAGGCGAGAAATAGAAGCTTTCTTT.

This clone was seen a handful of times. The chain recombines TRBV19 with TRBJ2-7; TRBD1 might be the D (6 bases). Germline CDR1 reads LNHDA; CDR2 reads SQIVND (reference sequence). Trimming removed 6 bases from V and 1 base from J, with 13 bases in between. The CDR3 is made up of 14 amino acids. The CDR3 bases are TGTGCCAGTAGCTCGGGACACCTATCCTACGAGCAGTACTTC. Protein product: CASSSGHLSYEQYF.

This clone has just one count. The chain is built from TRBV24-1 and TRBJ2-1; tentatively, D is TRBD2 (5 bases). The germline V gene has CDR1 KGHDR and CDR2 SFDVKD. The CDR3 is 16 amino acids. V was clipped by 0 bases and J by 2 bases, with 10 bases between them. This chain's CDR3 is CATSDLVGSPYNEQFF. The CDR3, as DNA: TGTGCCACCAGTGATTTGGTGGGGAGTCCCTACAATGAGCAGTTCTTC.

The chain links TRBV12-3 or TRBV12-4 to TRBJ2-7, with D tentatively TRBD1 (5 bases). There are 13 residues in the CDR3. Trimming stripped 5 bases from V and 6 bases from J, with 14 bases between. This CDR3 is CASSQGSLREQYF. CDR3 coding DNA: TGTGCCAGCAGTCAGGGTTCTCTTCGCGAGCAGTACTTC.

This chain links TRBV5-1 with TRBJ2-3; perhaps TRBD1 as D (6 bases). The V gene's germline CDR1 is SGHRS and CDR2 YFSETQ. The V and J ends lost 6 bases and 2 bases respectively, with 13 bases between them. The CDR3 extends over 14 amino acids. The CDR3 region is CASIPGHLTDTQYF. The CDR3 nucleotides read TGCGCCAGCATCCCGGGACATCTCACAGATACGCAGTATTTT.

The rearrangement joins TRBV19 to TRBJ1-1, with D unresolved. The CDR3 is 14 amino acids. The germline V gene has CDR1 LNHDA and CDR2 SQIVND (reference sequence). The V gene lost 3 bases and the J gene lost 2 bases, with 10 bases spanning the gap. The CDR3 loop is CASSIRDINTEAFF. CDR3 DNA sequence: TGTGCCAGTAGTATTAGGGATATTAACACTGAAGCTTTCTTT. Combining the CDR3 with reference TRBV19 and TRBJ1-1 gives the whole variable domain DGGITQSPKYLFRKEGQNVTLSCEQNLNHDAMYWYRQDPGQGLRLIYYSQIVNDFQKGDIAEGYSVSREKKESFPLTVTSAQKNPTAFYLCASSIRDINTEAFFGQGTRLTVV.

The V call is TRBV20-1, the J call TRBJ1-2; D is unclear. Per germline, CDR1 DFQATT and CDR2 SNEGSKA (reference sequence). The CDR3 has 14 residues. V lost 3 bases and J lost 4, with 15 bases in between. The CDR3, as DNA: TGCAGTGCTAGTTATAAGGACGGCACCTATGGCTACACCTTC. Its translation is CSASYKDGTYGYTF.

The chain is built from TRBV19 and TRBJ1-1; D is undetermined. The CDR3 spans 15 residues. Per germline, CDR1 LNHDA and CDR2 SQIVND (reference sequence). V dropped 0 bases and J dropped 11 bases, with 19 bases sitting between them. The DNA of the CDR3 is TGTGCCAGTAGTATAGATCTAACAGTACGAATATCGGCTTTCTTT. It yields the protein CASSIDLTVRISAFF.

This clone is a singleton in its sample. The V gene is TRBV10-3, the J gene TRBJ1-2; D gene uncertain. The CDR3 is 12 residues long. The germline V gene has CDR1 ENHRY and CDR2 SYGVKD. V lost 4 bases and J 2 bases, leaving 5 bases between the germline ends. The CDR3 here is CAISGQNYGYTF. The CDR3 DNA is TGTGCCATCAGTGGACAAAACTATGGCTACACCTTC.

The chain carries TRBV12-5 and TRBJ1-5, with D perhaps matching TRBD1 (5 bases). CDR1 is LGHNT and CDR2 is FRNRAP in the germline V gene. This CDR3 comprises 19 residues. Trimming pared 6 bases from V and 0 bases from J, leaving 24 bases between. The chain's CDR3 is CASGSSKLDSLYSNQPQHF. Written as DNA, the CDR3 is TGTGCTAGTGGGTCTTCTAAATTAGACAGTCTCTATAGCAATCAGCCCCAGCATTTT.

The rearrangement links TRBV20-1 to TRBJ2-7, with 7 bases aligning to TRBD1. J lost 2 bases, V lost 3 bases, and 7 bases had no gene match. From germline, CDR1 is DFQATT and CDR2 SNEGSKA (reference sequence). The CDR3 has 14 residues. CDR3 amino acids: CSASGRGSPYEQYF. DNA for the CDR3: TGCAGTGCTAGTGGCAGGGGGTCACCCTACGAGCAGTACTTC.

The chain uses TRBV19 and TRBJ1-1, with a weak D call TRBD1 (6 bases). CDR1 is LNHDA and CDR2 is SQIVND in the germline V gene (reference sequence). V lost 1 base and J lost 1, with 7 bases in between. CDR3 length equals 14 residues. The CDR3 loop is CASSIGTANTEAFF. Here the CDR3 DNA reads TGTGCCAGTAGTATAGGGACAGCGAACACTGAAGCTTTCTTT.

The CDR3 bases are TGTGCCAGCAGGCGAGGCGGACTGCTCTACGAGCAGTACTTC. Its protein product is CASRRGGLLYEQYF. This chain links TRBV6-6 with TRBJ2-7; D may be TRBD2 (5 bases). V shed 6 bases and J shed 3 bases, with 15 bases lying between them. Germline CDR1 is MNHNY and CDR2 is SVGAGI (reference sequence). The CDR3 contains 14 residues.

This chain uses TRBV7-9 with TRBJ2-5; D uncertain. The germline V and J ends were trimmed by 1 base and 5 bases, with 5 bases remaining between them. The CDR3 contains 12 residues. CDR1 SEHNR and CDR2 FQNEAQ come from the germline V gene (reference sequence). CDR3 bases: TGTGCCAGCAGCTTAGTATCCGAGACCCAGTACTTC. Its protein is CASSLVSETQYF.

V gene TRBV30 combines with J gene TRBJ2-1, with D unresolved. Trimming left V 0 bases short and J 9 bases short, with 15 bases between. Germline-derived CDR1 and CDR2 are GTSNPN and SVGIG (reference sequence). The CDR3 covers 14 residues. The CDR3, as DNA: TGTGCCTGGAGTGTATATAATCCTCCCGGTGAGCAGTTCTTC. Protein sequence: CAWSVYNPPGEQFF.

The chain employs TRBV6-5 and TRBJ1-5; 7 bases map to TRBD1. Germline CDR1 and CDR2: MNHEY and SVGAGI. The CDR3 covers 14 residues. J gave up 3 bases and V 5 bases, and 4 bases lay outside the gene matches. The CDR3 sequence is CASSRQGFNQPQHF. CDR3 coding DNA: TGTGCCAGCAGTAGACAGGGTTTCAATCAGCCCCAGCATTTT.

The gene calls are TRBV5-1 and TRBJ2-7; 8 nucleotides match TRBD2. J lost 4 bases, V lost 1 base, and 16 bases had no gene match. Germline values: CDR1 SGHRS, CDR2 YFSETQ. The CDR3 consists of 18 residues. The CDR3 region is CASSLLFPTSGGRYEQYF. The CDR3 region has the DNA TGCGCCAGCAGCTTGCTCTTTCCCACTAGCGGAGGAAGGTACGAGCAGTACTTC.

This clone appeared once. The V and J genes are TRBV11-2 and TRBJ1-2; 9 nucleotides line up with TRBD1. Trimming took 3 bases from V and 8 from J; bases not matched to a gene: 7. The germline V gene encodes CDR1 SGHAT and CDR2 FQNNGV. There are 14 residues in the CDR3. CDR3 sequence: CASSFGTGIEGYTF. As DNA, the CDR3 is TGTGCCAGCAGCTTTGGGACAGGGATTGAAGGCTACACCTTC.

V is TRBV3-1 (or the pseudogene TRBV3-2) and J is TRBJ1-1, with D perhaps TRBD1 (5 bases). Germline V gene sequence: CDR1 LGHDT, CDR2 YNNKEL (reference sequence). Trimming took off 8 bases at V and 0 bases at J, with 10 bases between the two ends. This CDR3 is 13 amino acids long. CDR3 residues: CASGKGLNTEAFF. Here the CDR3 DNA reads TGTGCCAGCGGCAAGGGACTGAACACTGAAGCTTTCTTT.

The chain couples TRBV5-1 to TRBJ1-2; D ambiguous. Trimming cost V 0 bases and J 8 bases, with 5 bases left between them. CDR1 is SGHRS and CDR2 is YFSETQ in the germline V gene. The CDR3 is 11 amino acids. The CDR3 DNA reads as TGCGCCAGCAGCTTGGCCCCAGGCTACACCTTC. Translated: CASSLAPGYTF.

The V and J genes are TRBV7-9 and TRBJ1-4; perhaps TRBD1 as D (5 bases). Trimming took off 4 bases at V and 10 bases at J, with 16 bases between the two ends. This CDR3 is 14 amino acids long. The germline CDR1 and CDR2 sequences are SEHNR and FQNEAQ (reference sequence). For the CDR3, the DNA is TGTGCCAGCAGCTCCAATTTGTCTGGGGGAAAACTGTTTTTT. Residues: CASSSNLSGGKLFF.

This rearrangement joins TRBV5-1 to TRBJ2-7, with D possibly matching TRBD1 (6 bases). Germline V gene data show CDR1 as SGHRS and CDR2 as YFSETQ. This CDR3 contains 14 residues. V gave up 2 bases and J gave up 4 bases, with 13 bases separating them. CDR3 nucleotides: TGCGCCAGCAGCTTTAGGGGGACAAAGTACGAGCAGTACTTC. Its translation: CASSFRGTKYEQYF.

A few counts support this clone. This sequence joins TRBV13 and TRBJ1-6; D is unclear. CDR1 and CDR2 (germline): PRHDT, FYEKMQ (reference sequence). The CDR3 covers 12 residues. The V end was cut by 2 bases, the J end by 13 bases, with 9 bases between. In DNA, the CDR3 is TGTGCCAGCAGCTTACTGTACTCGCCCCTCCACTTT. Its translation is CASSLLYSPLHF.

V and J are TRBV19 and TRBJ1-2, with D unresolved. Germline values: CDR1 LNHDA, CDR2 SQIVND (reference sequence). V lost 6 bases and J lost 4, with 15 bases in between. The CDR3 sequence is 14 residues long. The CDR3 protein is CASSPAVTGYGYTF. The CDR3 DNA sequence: TGTGCCAGTAGCCCCGCGGTAACTGGCTATGGCTACACCTTC.

The chain combines TRBV7-9 with TRBJ2-3; D is undetermined. Germline values: CDR1 SEHNR, CDR2 FQNEAQ (reference sequence). The CDR3 runs 17 residues. The ends were cut back, 2 bases at V and 6 bases at J, with 21 bases in the middle. Written as DNA, the CDR3 is TGTGCCAGCAGCTTAAGCCGGTATAAACCAGTGTATGATACGCAGTATTTT. Protein product: CASSLSRYKPVYDTQYF.

The V call is TRBV7-2, the J call TRBJ2-3; weak D call: TRBD2 (6 bases). Between the trimmed V and J ends, which lost 4 bases and 1 base, there was a span of 15 bases. Germline values: CDR1 SGHTA, CDR2 FQGNSA. This CDR3 is built from 16 residues. CDR3 region: CASSSYSGAGTDTQYF. The CDR3 DNA is TGTGCCAGCAGCTCTTATAGCGGAGCCGGCACAGATACGCAGTATTTT.

The chain is built from TRBV5-1 and TRBJ1-4, with a tentative D call TRBD1 (6 bases). The germline gives CDR1 SGHRS, CDR2 YFSETQ. The CDR3 contains 15 residues. The V end lost 0 bases, the J end lost 8 bases, and 14 bases lay between the germline ends. The CDR3 DNA is TGCGCCAGCAGCTTGGGGTCGGGGGGCGGCGAAAAACTGTTTTTT. Its translation is CASSLGSGGGEKLFF.

J is TRBJ2-3 and V is TRBV9; the match to TRBD2 covers 11 bases. Germline V gives CDR1 SGDLS, CDR2 YYNGEE. The CDR3 spans 17 residues. The trim removed 1 base at V and 4 bases at J, leaving 8 bases unmatched. CDR3 nucleotides: TGTGCCAGCAGCGTACGTAGCGGGGGGGCTTTACCAGATACGCAGTATTTT. It yields the protein CASSVRSGGALPDTQYF.

The J gene is TRBJ1-2, the V gene TRBV5-6; weak D call: TRBD1 (5 bases). The CDR3 sequence is 18 residues long. V was cut by 4 bases and J by 5 bases, with 27 bases left in between. In germline, CDR1 is SGHDT, CDR2 YYEEEE. Here the CDR3 reads CASSHRVQVGGLSYGYTF. Here the CDR3 DNA reads TGTGCCAGCAGCCACCGGGTCCAGGTGGGGGGTCTAAGTTATGGCTACACCTTC.